Below, 16 T cell receptor beta chains from the same sample are listed, as sequenced in a study of beta chain features in type 1 diabetes. These receptors have no known antigen. The whole isolated RNA underwent reverse transcription, so sequencing captured expressed TCRB transcripts. Libraries were prepared by immunoSEQ multiplex PCR; TCRdb keeps only in-frame clonotypes and omits some of them. The sample holds approximately 250,000 clones, 24% seen once. General study findings and limits: TCRB CDR3s were moderately but significantly shorter in Type 1 diabetes patients in all four CD4+ subsets.

Sequencing was done on a sample of naive CD4+ T cells from blood. The origin of the receptors is a woman in her twenties or thirties with type 1 diabetes.

The chain has TRBV7-3 and TRBJ2-3, with 10 bases identical to TRBD2. This CDR3 region has 15 residues. From germline, CDR1 is SGHTA and CDR2 FQGTGA. The ends lost 6 bases at V and 4 bases at J; junction bases unmatched: 7. Written as DNA, the CDR3 is TGTGCCAGCAGTCGAAGCGGGGGGGGCGCAGATACGCAGTATTTT. This codes for CASSRSGGGADTQYF.

The chain employs TRBV5-1 and TRBJ2-3; 7 bases map to TRBD2. The CDR3 spans 14 residues. CDR1 SGHRS and CDR2 YFSETQ come from the germline V gene. The V gene end was trimmed by 4 bases and the J gene end by 5 bases; junction bases not matched to a gene: 7. The CDR3, as DNA: TGCGCCAGCAGCCTTGGGGAGGGCCGAGATACGCAGTATTTT. Protein sequence: CASSLGEGRDTQYF.

This clone was counted only a few times. The genes are TRBV19 and TRBJ2-1; TRBD2 agrees at 8 bases. Per germline, CDR1 LNHDA and CDR2 SQIVND (reference sequence). Trimming took 6 bases from V and 7 from J; bases not matched to a gene: 11. The CDR3 is made up of 15 amino acids. CDR3 loop: CASSLGLAVWNEQFF. CDR3 DNA sequence: TGTGCCAGTAGCCTTGGACTAGCAGTCTGGAATGAGCAGTTCTTC. The full variable domain, with the rest looked up from reference TRBV19 and TRBJ2-1, is DGGITQSPKYLFRKEGQNVTLSCEQNLNHDAMYWYRQDPGQGLRLIYYSQIVNDFQKGDIAEGYSVSREKKESFPLTVTSAQKNPTAFYLCASSLGLAVWNEQFFGPGTRLTVL.

This clone has more than one count but fewer than ten. V usage is TRBV9 and J usage is TRBJ2-1; D is perhaps TRBD1 (5 bases). Trimming cost V 4 bases and J 0 bases, with 8 bases left between them. The CDR3 has 14 residues. CDR1 and CDR2 (germline): SGDLS, YYNGEE. The CDR3 spells CASSPGNSYNEQFF. In DNA form, the CDR3 reads TGTGCCAGCAGCCCAGGGAACTCCTACAATGAGCAGTTCTTC.

The chain uses TRBV2 and TRBJ2-1; unclear D gene. CDR3 length: 11 residues. V was pared by 6 bases and J by 4 bases, with 4 bases between. CDR1 and CDR2 (germline): SNHLY, FYNNEI. Here the CDR3 reads CASSRYNEQFF. The CDR3, as DNA: TGTGCCAGCAGCAGGTACAATGAGCAGTTCTTC.

V is TRBV5-1 and J is TRBJ2-7; TRBD2 matches 7 bases. The CDR3 has 14 residues. The junction had 3 bases not matched to a gene; V was cut back by 1 base and J by 2 bases. CDR1 is SGHRS and CDR2 is YFSETQ in the germline V gene. CDR3 DNA: TGCGCCAGCAGCTTGCTTCTAGCGGCCTACGAGCAGTACTTC. As protein: CASSLLLAAYEQYF.

This clone was seen more than once but under ten times. This chain links TRBV7-9 with TRBJ2-1, with 8 bases aligning to TRBD2. The CDR3 is 16 amino acids. Germline V gene data show CDR1 as SEHNR and CDR2 as FQNEAQ (reference sequence). V was clipped by 4 bases and J by 3 bases; unmatched bases: 8. Written as DNA, the CDR3 is TGTGCCAGCAGCTCACCGGGGGGGACTCACTACAATGAGCAGTTCTTC. Encoded protein: CASSSPGGTHYNEQFF.

This clone was counted only a few times. This rearrangement joins TRBV28 to TRBJ2-7; tentative D call: TRBD1 (6 bases). Germline V gene lookup returns CDR1 MDHEN and CDR2 SYDVKM. The CDR3 loop spans 14 amino acids. V was shortened by 9 bases and J by 2 bases, with 17 bases between the two germline ends. CDR3 amino acids: CASQGGSEAYEQYF. The DNA for the CDR3 is TGTGCCAGTCAAGGGGGTAGCGAGGCCTACGAGCAGTACTTC.

V gene TRBV19 combines with J gene TRBJ1-2; no reliable D call. CDR1 is LNHDA and CDR2 is SQIVND in the germline V gene (reference sequence). V lost 5 bases and J lost 0, with 7 bases in between. This CDR3 comprises 13 residues. CDR3 sequence: CASSSSTNYGYTF. The DNA for the CDR3 is TGTGCCAGTAGTTCATCAACTAACTATGGCTACACCTTC.

V and J are TRBV5-1 and TRBJ2-1; 9 nucleotides align to TRBD1. Germline-derived CDR1 and CDR2 are SGHRS and YFSETQ. The CDR3 loop spans 14 amino acids. Trimming at V came to 4 bases and at J to 2 bases, leaving 1 base not matched to a gene. CDR3 protein: CASSRDRAYNEQFF. The DNA of the CDR3 is TGCGCCAGCAGCCGGGACAGGGCCTACAATGAGCAGTTCTTC.

This clone has more than one count but fewer than ten. The same CDR3 arises from other DNA sequences in this sample as well. The V gene is TRBV7-9, the J gene TRBJ1-2; D may be TRBD1 (5 bases). Germline V gives CDR1 SEHNR, CDR2 FQNEAQ (reference sequence). This CDR3 is built from 13 residues. The V end was cut by 5 bases, the J end by 1 base, with 8 bases between. CDR3 sequence reads: CASSRDSNYGYTF. The CDR3 DNA sequence: TGTGCCAGCAGCAGAGACAGTAACTATGGCTACACCTTC. Filled out from reference TRBV7-9 and TRBJ1-2, the complete variable domain reads DTGVSQNPRHKITKRGQNVTFRCDPISEHNRLYWYRQTLGQGPEFLTYFQNEAQLEKSRLLSDRFSAERPKGSFSTLEIQRTEQGDSAMYLCASSRDSNYGYTFGSGTRLTVV.

This clone was observed a handful of times. The chain carries TRBV7-9 and TRBJ1-5; no clear D. CDR1 and CDR2 from the germline V gene are SEHNR and FQNEAQ (reference sequence). V was shortened by 5 bases and J by 5 bases, with 13 bases between the two germline ends. This CDR3 contains 14 residues. CDR3 protein: CASSRPGSDQPQHF. CDR3 in DNA: TGTGCCAGCAGCAGACCAGGATCGGATCAGCCCCAGCATTTT.

This clone was found a few times. The CDR3 region has the DNA TGTGCCAGCAGCCTAGGACAGGTCACCCAAGAGACCCAGTACTTC. Its translation: CASSLGQVTQETQYF. The chain links TRBV11-3 to TRBJ2-5, with 7 positions matching TRBD1. The CDR3 extends over 15 amino acids. Losses at the gene ends were 5 bases for V and 1 base for J; bases not matched to a gene: 7. Germline lookup yields CDR1 SGHNT and CDR2 YENEEA.

This clone has just a few counts. This sample also contains other DNA sequences that code for the same CDR3. The V call is TRBV5-4, the J call TRBJ2-1, with TRBD2 identical over 11 bases. V shed 4 bases, J shed 4 bases, and the junction held 4 bases outside the gene matches. The CDR3 length is 15 residues. CDR1 is SGHNT and CDR2 is YYREEE in the germline V gene (reference sequence). The CDR3 spells CASSRTSGSYNEQFF. The CDR3 DNA reads as TGTGCCAGCAGCCGAACTAGCGGGAGTTACAATGAGCAGTTCTTC.

The chain employs TRBV29-1 and TRBJ2-7, with 9 bases fitting TRBD2. Trimming at V came to 4 bases and at J to 1 base, leaving 5 bases not matched to a gene. This CDR3 region has 14 residues. Germline CDR1 is SQVTM and CDR2 is ANQGSEA. CDR3 sequence: CSVALLAGSYEQYF. In DNA form, the CDR3 reads TGCAGCGTTGCTCTTCTAGCGGGGTCCTACGAGCAGTACTTC.

The rearrangement uses TRBV6-6 and TRBJ2-3, with 7 bases fitting TRBD2. CDR1 and CDR2 from the germline V gene are MNHNY and SVGAGI (reference sequence). The CDR3 loop spans 16 amino acids. V was pared by 0 bases and J by 0 bases, with 3 bases of the junction left unmatched. The CDR3, as DNA: TGTGCCAGCAGTTACTCTCCTAGCGGAAGCACAGATACGCAGTATTTT. Translation gives CASSYSPSGSTDTQYF.